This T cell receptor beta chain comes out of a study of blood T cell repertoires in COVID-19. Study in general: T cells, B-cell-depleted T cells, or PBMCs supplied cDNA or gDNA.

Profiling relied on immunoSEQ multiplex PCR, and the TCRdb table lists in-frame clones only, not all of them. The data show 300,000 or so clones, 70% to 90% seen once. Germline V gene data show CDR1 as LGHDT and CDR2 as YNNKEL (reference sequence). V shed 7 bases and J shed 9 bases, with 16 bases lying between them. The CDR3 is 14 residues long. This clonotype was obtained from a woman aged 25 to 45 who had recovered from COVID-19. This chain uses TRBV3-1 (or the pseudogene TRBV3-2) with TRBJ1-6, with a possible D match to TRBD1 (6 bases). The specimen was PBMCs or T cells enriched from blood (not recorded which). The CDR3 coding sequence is TGTGCCAGCAATATACAGGGAAGGGGTTCACCCCTCCACTTT. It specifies CASNIQGRGSPLHF.